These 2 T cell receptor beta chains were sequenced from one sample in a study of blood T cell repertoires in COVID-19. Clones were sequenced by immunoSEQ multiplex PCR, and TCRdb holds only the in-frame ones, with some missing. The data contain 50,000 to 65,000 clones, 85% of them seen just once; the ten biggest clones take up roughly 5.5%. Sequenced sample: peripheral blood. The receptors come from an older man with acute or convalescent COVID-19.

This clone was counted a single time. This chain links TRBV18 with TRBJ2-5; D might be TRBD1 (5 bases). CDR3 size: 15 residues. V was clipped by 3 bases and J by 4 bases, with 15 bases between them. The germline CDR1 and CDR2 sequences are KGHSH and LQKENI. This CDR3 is CASSPLSTRGETQYF. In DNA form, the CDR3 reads TGTGCCAGCTCACCGCTCTCCACAAGGGGAGAGACCCAGTACTTC.

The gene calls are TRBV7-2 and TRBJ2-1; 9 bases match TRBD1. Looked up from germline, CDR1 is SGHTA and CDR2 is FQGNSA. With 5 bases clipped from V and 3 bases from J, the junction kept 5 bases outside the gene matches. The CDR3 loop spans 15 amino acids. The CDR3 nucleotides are TGTGCCAGCAGCCTGGACAGGGGTGACTACAATGAGCAGTTCTTC. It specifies CASSLDRGDYNEQFF. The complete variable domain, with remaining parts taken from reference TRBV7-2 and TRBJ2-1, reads GAGVSQSPSNKVTEKGKDVELRCDPISGHTALYWYRQSLGQGLEFLIYFQGNSAPDKSGLPSDRFSAERTGGSVSTLTIQRTQQEDSAVYLCASSLDRGDYNEQFFGPGTRLTVL.